These 11 T cell receptor beta chains were all obtained from the same sample, sequenced in a study of long-term antiretroviral therapy in people with HIV (dated by TCRdb to 2021 to 2024). The immunoSEQ hsTCRB v3.0 assay was used at survey level resolution for TRB variable region sequencing. TCRdb retrieved this table from immuneACCESS and kept in-frame rearrangements only. Not all clones are present; in checked studies, unresolved V genes account for under half, and no reason is known for the remainder. For this sample there are roughly 33,000 clones; around 80% appear just once. Approximately 8% of the sample goes to the ten largest clones. The sample was unsorted PBMCs, taken 3.1 years after starting antiretroviral therapy. These receptors all stem from a woman aged 50 to 60 with HIV.

Here the CDR3 DNA reads TGTGCCAGCAGCTTCGGACTAGCGGGGGCCACAGATACGCAGTATTTT. It is translated as CASSFGLAGATDTQYF. The chain joins TRBV13 to TRBJ2-3; TRBD2 matches at 13 bases. CDR3 size: 16 residues. CDR1 is PRHDT, CDR2 FYEKMQ, per germline (reference sequence). V was pared by 3 bases and J by 2 bases, with 2 bases of the junction left unmatched.

This chain uses TRBV18 with TRBJ1-1; 8 positions agree with TRBD1. V shed 2 bases and J 5 bases; nucleotides not matched to a gene: 7. Germline V CDR1 and CDR2: KGHSH, LQKENI. This CDR3 region has 15 residues. In DNA, the CDR3 is TGTGCCAGCTCACCATTCGGACAGGGTAAGACTGAAGCTTTCTTT. Translated: CASSPFGQGKTEAFF.

This clone was picked up one time. The chain employs TRBV2 and TRBJ2-2; weak D call: TRBD1 (5 bases). The germline V and J ends were trimmed by 7 bases and 0 bases, with 12 bases remaining between them. The CDR3 covers 15 residues. CDR1 is SNHLY and CDR2 is FYNNEI in the germline V gene. The CDR3 here is CASTRTTANTGELFF. The CDR3 nucleotides read TGTGCCAGCACCCGGACAACGGCGAACACCGGGGAGCTGTTTTTT. Looking up the rest from reference TRBV2 and TRBJ2-2 gives the full variable domain: EPEVTQTPSHQVTQMGQEVILRCVPISNHLYFYWYRQILGQKVEFLVSFYNNEISEKSEIFDDQFSVERPDGSNFTLKIRSTKLEDSAMYFCASTRTTANTGELFFGEGSRLTVL.

The chain recombines TRBV27 with TRBJ1-1; 12 positions agree with TRBD1. This CDR3 spans 16 amino acids. V was pared by 5 bases and J by 3 bases, with 7 bases of the junction left unmatched. The germline V gene has CDR1 MNHEY and CDR2 SMNVEV (reference sequence). As DNA, the CDR3 is TGTGCCAGCAGTCCCCCGGGACAGGGGGCATACACTGAAGCTTTCTTT. The encoded protein is CASSPPGQGAYTEAFF.

This chain links TRBV9 with TRBJ1-1; D is undetermined. Germline CDR1 and CDR2: SGDLS and YYNGEE. Trimming took 0 bases from V and 4 from J, leaving 13 bases between them. The CDR3 has 15 amino acids. CDR3 DNA sequence: TGTGCCAGCAGCGTAGATGTGGGTGAGGGCACTGAAGCTTTCTTT. Its translation is CASSVDVGEGTEAFF.

The chain uses TRBV4-1 and TRBJ1-2; 9 bases are shared with TRBD1. V lost 3 bases and J lost 7; bases outside the gene matches: 12. The CDR3 extends over 16 amino acids. In germline, CDR1 is MGHRA, CDR2 YSYEKL. This chain's CDR3 is CASSHGTGSGDGGYTF. Here the CDR3 DNA reads TGCGCCAGCAGCCACGGGACAGGGAGCGGGGATGGTGGCTACACCTTC.

V and J are TRBV9 and TRBJ2-3; D is possibly TRBD2 (5 bases). Germline V lookup: CDR1 SGDLS, CDR2 YYNGEE. Trimming took off 0 bases at V and 6 bases at J, with 8 bases between the two ends. The CDR3 loop spans 13 amino acids. In nucleotides, the CDR3 is TGTGCCAGCAGCGTAGGGCCTAGCGATACGCAGTATTTT. Protein product: CASSVGPSDTQYF.

The V call is TRBV5-1, the J call TRBJ1-2, with a tentative D call TRBD1 (6 bases). The CDR3 runs to 13 residues. Germline lookup yields CDR1 SGHRS and CDR2 YFSETQ. The V and J ends lost 2 bases and 6 bases respectively, with 11 bases between them. In DNA, the CDR3 is TGCGCCAGCAGCTTCACAGGGTTGAATGGCTACACCTTC. Protein: CASSFTGLNGYTF.

The genes are TRBV4-1 and TRBJ1-4; D is unresolved. The germline CDR1 and CDR2 sequences are MGHRA and YSYEKL. Trimming took off 4 bases at V and 6 bases at J, with 12 bases between the two ends. The CDR3 contains 14 residues. CDR3 in amino acids: CASSPTALHEKLFF. The CDR3 nucleotides read TGCGCCAGCAGCCCGACGGCCCTCCATGAAAAACTGTTTTTT.

CDR3 amino acids: CASSPRQHQETQYF. DNA of the CDR3: TGTGCCAGCAGCCCCAGACAGCACCAAGAGACCCAGTACTTC. The J gene is TRBJ2-5, the V gene TRBV6-5; D is perhaps TRBD1 (5 bases). This CDR3 spans 14 amino acids. Trimming took off 6 bases at V and 0 bases at J, with 11 bases between the two ends. Looked up from germline, CDR1 is MNHEY and CDR2 is SVGAGI.

The chain recombines TRBV5-4 with TRBJ1-6, with no clear D. Between the trimmed V and J ends, which lost 6 bases and 11 bases, there was a span of 21 bases. The CDR3 has 15 amino acids. Germline CDR1 reads SGHNT; CDR2 reads YYREEE (reference sequence). The CDR3 here is CASTLRKDLEPPLHF. For the CDR3, the DNA is TGTGCCAGCACCCTACGAAAGGACCTTGAGCCACCCCTCCACTTT.